The rows below give T cell receptor beta chains drawn from one sample of a study of blood T cell repertoires in COVID-19. Measured with immunoSEQ multiplex PCR; TCRdb has only the in-frame clones, and not every one. This sample has approximately 150,000 clones, with 80% to 85% found just once. Source material: peripheral blood. These receptor sequences come from a man in his 70s with active or convalescent COVID-19. Each CDR3 is given with its conserved first and last residue. A D gene is named only where the DNA matches it firmly. Size values are once, few and many counts, or a class for expanded clones, and some rows have none.

j_gene	d_gene	v_gene	abundance	CDR3nt	CDR3aa
TRBJ2-1	TRBD2	TRBV27	-	TGTGCCAGCAGAGGGGAGGGCCTCGGGTACAATGAGCAGTTCTTC	CASRGEGLGYNEQFF
TRBJ1-5	-	TRBV3-1/TRBV3-2	-	TGTGCCAGCAGCCAGGGCGAATTAAGGAATCAGCCCCAGCATTTT	CASSQGELRNQPQHF
TRBJ1-6	-	TRBV5-5	-	TGTGCCAGCAACACCCTCGGGGGGAGCCGCTCCTATAATTCACCCCTCCACTTT	CASNTLGGSRSYNSPLHF
TRBJ2-2	TRBD1	TRBV10-1	-	TGCGCCAGCAGTGAGTCGAGGGGGCCATCGAACACCGGGGAGCTGTTTTTT	CASSESRGPSNTGELFF
TRBJ2-7	-	TRBV12-3/TRBV12-4	-	TGTGCCAGCAGTCCTGACTTCTACGAGCAGTACTTC	CASSPDFYEQYF
TRBJ1-2	TRBD1	TRBV2	-	TGTGCCAGCAGAGATGCGGGACAGGGGCCGCTCTACACCTTC	CASRDAGQGPLYTF
TRBJ1-2	-	TRBV6-5	-	TGTGCCAGCAGTACCACAGGGTTAGGCTATGGCTACACCTTC	CASSTTGLGYGYTF
TRBJ2-7	TRBD1	TRBV6-6	few	TGTGCCAGCACTCGGGGGTTAGGGACAGGGAGCTCCTACGAGCAGTACTTC	CASTRGLGTGSSYEQYF
TRBJ2-3	TRBD2	TRBV28	-	TGTGCCAGCACCCCCGGGAGGGGAGGACGAGATACGCAGTATTTT	CASTPGRGGRDTQYF
TRBJ1-1	-	TRBV27	-	TGTGCCAGCAGTTCCGCCGTGGGAGGGAACGGCAACACTGAAGCTTTCTTT	CASSSAVGGNGNTEAFF
TRBJ1-1	TRBD1	TRBV6-6	once	TGTGCCAGCAGCCGACAGGGCGACACTGAAGCTTTCTTT	CASSRQGDTEAFF
TRBJ2-5	TRBD1	TRBV25-1	-	TGTGCCAGCAGTGATCGGACAGGCCAAGAGACCCAGTACTTC	CASSDRTGQETQYF
TRBJ2-2	TRBD1	TRBV28	-	TGTGCCAGCAGTTACAGGACAGGGGCGAACACCGGGGAGCTGTTTTTT	CASSYRTGANTGELFF
TRBJ2-7	-	TRBV6-2/TRBV6-3	-	TGTGCCAGCAGCCGCCTGGGACTCGCGTCCTACGAGCAGTACTTC	CASSRLGLASYEQYF
TRBJ1-4	-	TRBV12-3/TRBV12-4	-	TGTGCCAGCCGGTTCGTAGTTGAAAAACTGTTTTTT	CASRFVVEKLFF
TRBJ1-1	-	TRBV27	-	TGTGCCAGCAGTTGGACGGGATCTACTGAAGCTTTCTTT	CASSWTGSTEAFF
TRBJ2-7	-	TRBV18	-	TGTGCCAGCTCACCATCAGCCGGGTTACCCTACGAGCAGTACTTC	CASSPSAGLPYEQYF
TRBJ1-3	TRBD1	TRBV5-1	-	TGCGCCAGCAGCTTTCGACAGGGCACCTCTGGAAACACCATATATTTT	CASSFRQGTSGNTIYF
TRBJ2-7	TRBD2	TRBV10-3	-	TGTGCCATCAGTGAGACGCTAGCGGGAGTTTCGTACGAGCAGTACTTC	CAISETLAGVSYEQYF
TRBJ2-1	-	TRBV18	-	TGTGCCAGCTCACTGAACAGCGGCGACAATGAGCAGTTCTTC	CASSLNSGDNEQFF
TRBJ2-6	TRBD1	TRBV5-1	-	TGCGCCAGCAGCTTTTCGACAGGGGGGGCCAACGTCCTGACTTTC	CASSFSTGGANVLTF
TRBJ2-5	-	TRBV7-7	-	TGTGCCAGCAGTCTAGCCGGGACAAGCCAAGAGACCCAGTACTTC	CASSLAGTSQETQYF
TRBJ2-1	-	TRBV11-2	-	TGTGCCAGCAGCACCTCTAGCAGTCGCTGGCGGTTCTTC	CASSTSSSRWRFF
TRBJ2-3	TRBD2	TRBV18	-	TGTGCCAGCTCACCCAAGCGGGGGGCCCGGGGCACAGATACGCAGTATTTT	CASSPKRGARGTDTQYF
TRBJ1-3	-	TRBV4-3	-	TGCGCCAGCAGCCAATCCCTGGCGGTTACTGGAAACACCATATATTTT	CASSQSLAVTGNTIYF
TRBJ1-1	-	TRBV2	-	TGTGCCAGCAGTGGACAGCCGAGGACTGAAGCTTTCTTT	CASSGQPRTEAFF
TRBJ2-3	-	TRBV25-1	-	TGTGCCAGCGAGAGGGCAGGAAGGGGCACAGATACGCAGTATTTT	CASERAGRGTDTQYF
TRBJ2-6	TRBD1	TRBV5-1	once	TGCGCCAGCAGCTTGGGTGCAGGGGGCTTTACCCGCTCTGGGGCCAACGTCCTGACTTTC	CASSLGAGGFTRSGANVLTF
TRBJ1-2	-	TRBV7-9	-	TGTGCCAGCAGCCAATTCGAGGGCTACACCTTC	CASSQFEGYTF
TRBJ1-5	-	TRBV18	few	TGTGCCAGCTCACCAGGCGGGGGCGTGCGCAATCAGCCCCAGCATTTT	CASSPGGGVRNQPQHF
TRBJ1-1	-	TRBV7-8	-	TGTGCCAGCAGCCCAGCCAGACAGCTTGAAGCTTTCTTT	CASSPARQLEAFF
TRBJ1-5	TRBD1	TRBV7-2	-	TGTGCCAGCAGCTCCGGACAGGGCAGACAGCCCCAGCATTTT	CASSSGQGRQPQHF
TRBJ2-5	-	TRBV28	-	TGTGCCAGCAGCTCCACGGGTGGTCGGACCCAGTACTTC	CASSSTGGRTQYF
TRBJ2-2	-	TRBV9	-	TGTGCCAGCAGCCTTACCGGGACACTTAACACCGGGGAGCTGTTTTTT	CASSLTGTLNTGELFF
TRBJ2-5	TRBD1	TRBV7-3	-	TGTGCCAGCAGCCGAAAGGGGGGGACAGGGAGCGCGGAGACCCAGTACTTC	CASSRKGGTGSAETQYF
TRBJ1-5	-	TRBV7-8	-	TGTGCCAGCAGCTCTCAGGCACCTTATAGCAATCAGCCCCAGCATTTT	CASSSQAPYSNQPQHF
TRBJ2-7	-	TRBV28	-	TGTGCCAGCAGTCTCGGGACTCAAGCTAAGCAGTACTTC	CASSLGTQAKQYF
TRBJ2-2	-	TRBV5-1	-	TGCGCCAGCAGTTTTCAGGGCGGCCCCGGGGAGCTGTTTTTT	CASSFQGGPGELFF
TRBJ2-1	-	TRBV28	-	TGTGCCAGCAGTTTGGTTCGGAGCTACAATGAGCAGTTCTTC	CASSLVRSYNEQFF
TRBJ2-3	-	TRBV7-2	-	TGTGCCAGCAGCTTAGTCTACACCATCGGCACAGACACGCAGTATTTT	CASSLVYTIGTDTQYF
TRBJ1-1	-	TRBV5-4	-	TGTGCCAGCAGCTTTGCGGACACTGAAGCTTTCTTT	CASSFADTEAFF
TRBJ1-2	TRBD1	TRBV11-2	few	TGTGCCAGCAGCCGGGACAGAAACTATGGCTACACCTTC	CASSRDRNYGYTF
TRBJ1-4	TRBD1	TRBV2	-	TGTGCCAGCAGTAACAGGGGGTTCACTAATGAAAAACTGTTTTTT	CASSNRGFTNEKLFF
TRBJ1-4	-	TRBV20-1	few	TGCAGTGCTAGTCCGGCAACTAATGAAAAACTGTTTTTT	CSASPATNEKLFF
TRBJ2-1	TRBD2	TRBV19	-	TGTGCCAGTAGTATGGGCGGGAGGCTCTACAATGAGCAGTTCTTC	CASSMGGRLYNEQFF
TRBJ2-1	TRBD2	TRBV6-2/TRBV6-3	-	TGTGCCAGCAGCCGGACTAGCGAGATGTCGTTCTTC	CASSRTSEMSFF
TRBJ1-2	TRBD1	TRBV2	-	TGTGCCAGCAGTGAATGGAGGGACAGGGGCTATGGCTACACCTTC	CASSEWRDRGYGYTF
TRBJ2-3	-	TRBV7-9	-	TGTGCCAGCAGCTTAAGGCCGGGGGAACTCCCGGGGACAGATACGCAGTATTTT	CASSLRPGELPGTDTQYF
TRBJ1-2	-	TRBV9	-	TGTGCCAGCAGCGTAGTAGGAGAATATCCCTATGGCTACACCTTC	CASSVVGEYPYGYTF